This T cell receptor (beta chain) was recovered during a study of shared T cell receptors in the human thymus. CDR1 LNHDA and CDR2 SQIVND come from the germline V gene (reference sequence). The V segment lost 3 bases and the J segment 0 bases; nucleotides outside the gene matches: 10. CDR3 length: 19 residues. Assay: immunoSEQ multiplex PCR; the TCRdb copy retains only in-frame clones and omits some. The repertoire includes hundreds of thousands of clones, 70% to 90% of them detected once, and 0.0095% to 0.011% sits in the top ten. The data were also submitted as part of a second study, on human thymus T cells. Per that study: Resections from corrective heart surgery supplied the thymus tissue. Apparent bias marked the V and J gene usage of thymic and blood repertoires. Unrelated individuals were reported by related research to share highly overlapping thymic repertoires.

The sequence came from a girl under three years old with a congenital heart defect. The sample taken for sequencing was thymocytes. The genes are TRBV19 and TRBJ2-6, with 8 bases aligning to TRBD1. As DNA, the CDR3 is TGTGCCAGTAGTATCCCGTCCGGACAGGGAACCTCTGGGGCCAACGTCCTGACTTTC. It is translated as CASSIPSGQGTSGANVLTF.